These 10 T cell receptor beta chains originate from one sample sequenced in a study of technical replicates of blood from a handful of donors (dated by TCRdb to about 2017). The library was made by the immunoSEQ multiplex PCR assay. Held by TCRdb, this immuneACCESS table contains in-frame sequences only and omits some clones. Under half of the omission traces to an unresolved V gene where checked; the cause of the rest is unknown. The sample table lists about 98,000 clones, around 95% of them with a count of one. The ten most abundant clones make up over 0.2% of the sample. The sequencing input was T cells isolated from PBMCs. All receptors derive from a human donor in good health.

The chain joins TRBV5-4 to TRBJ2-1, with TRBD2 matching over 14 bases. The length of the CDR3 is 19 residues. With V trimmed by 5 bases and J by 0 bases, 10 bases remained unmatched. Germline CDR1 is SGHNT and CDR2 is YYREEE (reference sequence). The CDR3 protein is CASSYGTSGRLRSYNEQFF. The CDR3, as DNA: TGTGCCAGCAGTTACGGGACTAGCGGGAGACTGCGCTCCTACAATGAGCAGTTCTTC.

CDR3 amino acids: CASSWGAQGAYEQYF. CDR3 bases: TGTGCCAGCAGTTGGGGGGCACAGGGGGCCTACGAGCAGTACTTC. This chain connects TRBV27 to TRBJ2-7; 8 nucleotides align to TRBD1. Trimming took 4 bases from V and 2 from J; bases not matched to a gene: 7. CDR3 length: 15 residues. CDR1 and CDR2 from the germline V gene are MNHEY and SMNVEV (reference sequence).

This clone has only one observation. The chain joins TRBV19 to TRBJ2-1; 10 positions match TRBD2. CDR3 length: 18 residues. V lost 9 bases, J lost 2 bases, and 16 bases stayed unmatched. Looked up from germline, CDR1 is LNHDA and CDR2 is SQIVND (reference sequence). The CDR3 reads CARPTSGFLMEAYNEQFF. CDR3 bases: TGTGCCAGGCCGACTAGCGGGTTTCTTATGGAGGCCTACAATGAGCAGTTCTTC.

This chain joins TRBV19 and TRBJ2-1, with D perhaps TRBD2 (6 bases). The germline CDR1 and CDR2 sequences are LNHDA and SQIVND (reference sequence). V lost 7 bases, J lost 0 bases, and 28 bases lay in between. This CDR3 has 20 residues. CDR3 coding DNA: TGTGCCAGTACCGATGGGGGACTTGACACCACCACGACCTCCTACAATGAGCAGTTCTTC. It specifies CASTDGGLDTTTTSYNEQFF.

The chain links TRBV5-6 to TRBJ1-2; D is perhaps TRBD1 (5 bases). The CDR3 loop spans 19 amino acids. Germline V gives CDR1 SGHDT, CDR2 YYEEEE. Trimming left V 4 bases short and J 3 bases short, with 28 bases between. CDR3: CASSGDLRQATLYYYGYTF. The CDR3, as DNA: TGTGCCAGCAGCGGGGACTTGAGGCAGGCAACATTATATTACTATGGCTACACCTTC.

CDR3 sequence reads: CASSLGLAGNNEQFF. Written as DNA, the CDR3 is TGTGCCAGCAGCTTAGGACTAGCTGGAAACAATGAGCAGTTCTTC. The chain has TRBV7-8 and TRBJ2-1, with 7 bases identical to TRBD2. Germline V lookup: CDR1 SGHVS, CDR2 FQNEAQ. The V and J ends lost 1 base and 5 bases, in that order; junction bases with no gene match: 5. The CDR3 is 15 amino acids.

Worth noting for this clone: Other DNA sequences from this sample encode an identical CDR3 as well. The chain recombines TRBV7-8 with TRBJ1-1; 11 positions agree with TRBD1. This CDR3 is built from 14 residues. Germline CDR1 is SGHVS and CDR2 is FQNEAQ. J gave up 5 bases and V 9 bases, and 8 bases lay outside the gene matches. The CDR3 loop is CASSPDRGLTEAFF. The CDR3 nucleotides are TGTGCCAGTAGCCCGGACAGGGGGCTTACTGAAGCTTTCTTT.

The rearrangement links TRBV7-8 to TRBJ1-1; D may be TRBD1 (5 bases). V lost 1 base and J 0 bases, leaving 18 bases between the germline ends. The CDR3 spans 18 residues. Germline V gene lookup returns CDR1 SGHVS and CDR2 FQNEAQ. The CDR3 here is CASSLGVMGTHMNTEAFF. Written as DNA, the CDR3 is TGTGCCAGCAGCTTAGGAGTAATGGGGACTCATATGAACACTGAAGCTTTCTTT.

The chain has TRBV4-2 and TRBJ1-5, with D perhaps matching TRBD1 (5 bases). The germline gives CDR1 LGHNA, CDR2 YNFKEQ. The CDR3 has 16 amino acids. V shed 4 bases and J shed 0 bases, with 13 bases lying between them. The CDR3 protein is CASSPSGVYSNQPQHF. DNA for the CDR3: TGTGCCAGCAGCCCCTCGGGGGTTTATAGCAATCAGCCCCAGCATTTT.

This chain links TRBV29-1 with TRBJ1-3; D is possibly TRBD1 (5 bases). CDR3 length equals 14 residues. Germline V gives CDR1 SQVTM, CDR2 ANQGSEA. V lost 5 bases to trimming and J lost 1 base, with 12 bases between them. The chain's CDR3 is CSVHQGHSGNTIYF. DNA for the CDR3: TGCAGCGTTCATCAGGGTCATTCTGGAAACACCATATATTTT.